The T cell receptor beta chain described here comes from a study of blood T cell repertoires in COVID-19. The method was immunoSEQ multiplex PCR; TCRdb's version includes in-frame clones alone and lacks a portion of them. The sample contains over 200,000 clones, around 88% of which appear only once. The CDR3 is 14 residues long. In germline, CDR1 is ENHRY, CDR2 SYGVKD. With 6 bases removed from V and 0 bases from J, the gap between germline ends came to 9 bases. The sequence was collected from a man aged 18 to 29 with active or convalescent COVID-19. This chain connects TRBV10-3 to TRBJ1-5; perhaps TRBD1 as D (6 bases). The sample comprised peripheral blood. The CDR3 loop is CAIRDSNSNQPQHF. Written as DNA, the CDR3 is TGTGCCATCAGGGACAGCAATAGCAATCAGCCCCAGCATTTT.